Listed below are T cell receptor beta chains from one sample, sequenced in a study of identical twins. TCRdb re-called the 5' RACE reads with MiXCR, one entry per CDR3 protein. The sample contains about 490,000 distinct CDR3 sequences, 12% to 15% of which appear only once. In addition, the sample was reused for a study of yellow fever vaccine responses in identical twins.

Sequences were obtained from CD4+ T cells sorted from blood. These receptors originate from a woman younger than 35 in good health. Each CDR3 is given with its conserved first and last residue. The order of the fields is J gene, clone size, V gene, D gene, CDR3 length, CDR3 protein, CDR3 DNA. D genes are given only for firm matches. Where a row states a size, it is once, few, many or the class of an expanded clone; other rows omit it.

j_gene: TRBJ2-7
abundance: few
v_gene: TRBV5-6
d_gene: .
len: 14
CDR3aa: CASSPLDKTYEQYF
CDR3nt: TGTGCCAGCAGCCCACTCGACAAAACCTACGAGCAGTACTTC

j_gene: TRBJ2-5
abundance: .
v_gene: TRBV5-1
d_gene: TRBD1
len: 15
CDR3aa: CASSLTGGPGETQYF
CDR3nt: TGCGCCAGCAGCTTGACAGGGGGGCCAGGCGAGACCCAGTACTTC

j_gene: TRBJ2-1
abundance: .
v_gene: TRBV5-1
d_gene: TRBD2
len: 17
CDR3aa: CASSGQAGLAGVNEQFF
CDR3nt: TGCGCCAGCAGCGGACAGGCGGGACTAGCGGGAGTAAATGAGCAGTTCTTC

j_gene: TRBJ2-1
abundance: .
v_gene: TRBV5-5
d_gene: TRBD2
len: 15
CDR3aa: CASSSLAGDNNEQFF
CDR3nt: TGTGCCAGCAGCTCTCTAGCGGGGGACAACAATGAGCAGTTCTTC

j_gene: TRBJ2-7
abundance: once
v_gene: TRBV5-1
d_gene: TRBD2
len: 17
CDR3aa: CASSSSGTSGRGYEQYF
CDR3nt: TGCGCCAGCAGCTCCTCCGGGACTAGCGGGAGAGGCTACGAGCAGTACTTC

j_gene: TRBJ2-2
abundance: .
v_gene: TRBV25-1
d_gene: TRBD1
len: 15
CDR3aa: CASSESAGGTGELFF
CDR3nt: TGTGCCAGCAGTGAGTCTGCAGGGGGCACCGGGGAGCTGTTTTTT

j_gene: TRBJ2-1
abundance: few
v_gene: TRBV12-3/TRBV12-4
d_gene: .
len: 16
CDR3aa: CASSPPQGAISNEQFF
CDR3nt: TGTGCCAGCAGCCCCCCCCAGGGAGCGATAAGCAATGAGCAGTTCTTC

j_gene: TRBJ2-3
abundance: .
v_gene: TRBV5-1
d_gene: TRBD2
len: 15
CDR3aa: CASSLAPSGRDTQYF
CDR3nt: TGCGCCAGCAGCTTGGCCCCTAGCGGGAGAGATACGCAGTATTTT

j_gene: TRBJ2-1
abundance: .
v_gene: TRBV7-6
d_gene: TRBD2
len: 18
CDR3aa: CASSSGEGWRSSYNEQFF
CDR3nt: TGTGCCAGCAGCTCCGGGGAGGGTTGGCGGTCCTCCTACAATGAGCAGTTCTTC

j_gene: TRBJ2-2
abundance: .
v_gene: TRBV24-1
d_gene: TRBD1
len: 22
CDR3aa: CAASDLTSAGDRGVFYTGELFF
CDR3nt: TGTGCCGCCAGTGATTTGACCTCGGCGGGGGACAGGGGCGTTTTTTACACCGGGGAGCTGTTTTTT